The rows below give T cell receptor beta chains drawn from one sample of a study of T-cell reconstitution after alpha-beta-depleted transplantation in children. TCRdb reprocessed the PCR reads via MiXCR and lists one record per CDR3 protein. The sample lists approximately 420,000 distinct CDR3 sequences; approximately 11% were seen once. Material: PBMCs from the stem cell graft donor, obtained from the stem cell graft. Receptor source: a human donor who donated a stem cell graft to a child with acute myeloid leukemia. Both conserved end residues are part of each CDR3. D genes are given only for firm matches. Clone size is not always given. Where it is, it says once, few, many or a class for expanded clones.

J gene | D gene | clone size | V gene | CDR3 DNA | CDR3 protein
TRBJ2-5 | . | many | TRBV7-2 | TGTGCCAGCCGCAAAGGGGGGTACCAAGAGACCCAGTACTTC | CASRKGGYQETQYF
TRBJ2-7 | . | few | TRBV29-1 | TGCAGCGTGGAGGACACCGCCTACGAGCAGTACTTC | CSVEDTAYEQYF
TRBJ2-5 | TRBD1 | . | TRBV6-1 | TGTGCCAGCAGCACCCAGGGTCGGGACAGGCCCGAGACCCAGTACTTC | CASSTQGRDRPETQYF
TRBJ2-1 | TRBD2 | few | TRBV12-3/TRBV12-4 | TGTGCCAGCAGCCCTAGCGGACCCTACAATGAGCAGTTCTTC | CASSPSGPYNEQFF
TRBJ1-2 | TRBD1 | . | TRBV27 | TGTGCCAGCAGTCCCGCGGGACAGAACTATGGCTACACCTTC | CASSPAGQNYGYTF
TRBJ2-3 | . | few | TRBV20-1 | TGCAGTGCTAGAGCCGCGGGATCGGGAGATACGCAGTATTTT | CSARAAGSGDTQYF
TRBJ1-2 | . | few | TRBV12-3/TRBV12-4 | TGTGCCAGCAGTTTAAGTGTCCCGCTTGGCTACACCTTC | CASSLSVPLGYTF
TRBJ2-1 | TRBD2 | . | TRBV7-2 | TGTGCCAGCACGTACGCTAGCGGAAACCCTAATGAGCAGTTCTTC | CASTYASGNPNEQFF
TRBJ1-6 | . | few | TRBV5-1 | TGCGCCAGCAGCTTGGACCCACCACGCTCCTATAATTCACCCCTCCACTTT | CASSLDPPRSYNSPLHF
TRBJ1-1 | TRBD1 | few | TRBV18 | TGTGCCAGCTCACTGGGACAGGGCTTCCCCTCCGCTGAAGCTTTCTTT | CASSLGQGFPSAEAFF
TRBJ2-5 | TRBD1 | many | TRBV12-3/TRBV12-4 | TGTGCCAGCAGTTTAGCGAGACAGGGTGAGACCCAGTACTTC | CASSLARQGETQYF
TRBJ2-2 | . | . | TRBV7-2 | TGTGCCAGCAGCTTAGTAGGGCCAGGGAACACCGGGGAGCTGTTTTTT | CASSLVGPGNTGELFF
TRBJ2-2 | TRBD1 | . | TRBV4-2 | TGTGCCAGCAGCCTTAGACAGGGGCACGGGGAGCTGTTTTTT | CASSLRQGHGELFF
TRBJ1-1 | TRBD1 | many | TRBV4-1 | TGCGCCAGCAGCCAAGATCTGTGGACAGGGGCTGAAGCTTTCTTT | CASSQDLWTGAEAFF
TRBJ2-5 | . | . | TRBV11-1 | TGTGCCAGCAGCCGCGGGACCGTCCAAGAGACCCAGTACTTC | CASSRGTVQETQYF
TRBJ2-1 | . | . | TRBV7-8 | TGTGCCAGCAGCTTCACACAGGGCCTTATGGGTGAGCAGTTCTTC | CASSFTQGLMGEQFF
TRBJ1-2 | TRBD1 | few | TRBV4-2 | TGTGCCAGCAGCCAAGATCCGGACAGGGGAGAGGGCTATGGCTACACCTTC | CASSQDPDRGEGYGYTF
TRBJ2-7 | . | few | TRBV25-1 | TGTGCCAGCAGTGAATCTAGAAGCGGCTGGCACGAGCAGTACTTC | CASSESRSGWHEQYF
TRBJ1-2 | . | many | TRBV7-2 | TGTGCCAGCAGCTTGCGGCAGGGGACCTTCGATGGCTACACCTTC | CASSLRQGTFDGYTF
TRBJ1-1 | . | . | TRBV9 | TGTGCCAGCAGCTCCCCGGTAGCGGGAGATCGGGGTATCACTGAAGCTTTCTTT | CASSSPVAGDRGITEAFF
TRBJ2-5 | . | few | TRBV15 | TGTGCCACCAGCCGGAATGGGGGCTGGGAGACCCAGTACTTC | CATSRNGGWETQYF
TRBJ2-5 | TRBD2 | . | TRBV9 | TGTGCCAGCAGCTCGTCAAGACTAGCGGGCGACCAAGAGACCCAGTACTTC | CASSSSRLAGDQETQYF
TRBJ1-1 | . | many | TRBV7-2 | TGTGCCAGCAGCACAGGACACTCGAACACTGAAGCTTTCTTT | CASSTGHSNTEAFF
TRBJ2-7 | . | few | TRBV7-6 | TGTGCCAGCAGCTTAGCGGACACCTACGAGCAGTACTTC | CASSLADTYEQYF
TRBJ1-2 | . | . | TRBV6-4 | TGTGCCAGCAGCCGCCGGACGCTACCATTAAACTATGGCTACACCTTC | CASSRRTLPLNYGYTF
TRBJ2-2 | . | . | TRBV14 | TGTGCCAGCAGCTTGGACAGATCCGGGACCTCAAGCACCGGGGAGCTGTTTTTT | CASSLDRSGTSSTGELFF
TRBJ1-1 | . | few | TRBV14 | TGTGCCAGCAGCCAAGTAATAACAGTGAGGAACGCTGAAGCTTTCTTT | CASSQVITVRNAEAFF
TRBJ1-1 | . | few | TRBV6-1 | TGTGCCAGCTCCCCCTCGGGAGCTTTCTTT | CASSPSGAFF
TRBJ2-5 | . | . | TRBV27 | TGTGCCAGCAGTCAGTGGGGAGAGACCCAGTACTTC | CASSQWGETQYF
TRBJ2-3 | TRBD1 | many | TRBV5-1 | TGCGCCAGCAGCCGAACGGCGGGACAGGGCCCAGATACGCAGTATTTT | CASSRTAGQGPDTQYF
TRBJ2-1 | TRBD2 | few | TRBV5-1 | TGCGCCAGCAGCGGGACTAGCGGGGGCTACAATGAGCAGTTCTTC | CASSGTSGGYNEQFF
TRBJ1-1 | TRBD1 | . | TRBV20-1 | TGCAGTGCGGACGGGGACAGGGAGAACACTGAAGCTTTCTTT | CSADGDRENTEAFF